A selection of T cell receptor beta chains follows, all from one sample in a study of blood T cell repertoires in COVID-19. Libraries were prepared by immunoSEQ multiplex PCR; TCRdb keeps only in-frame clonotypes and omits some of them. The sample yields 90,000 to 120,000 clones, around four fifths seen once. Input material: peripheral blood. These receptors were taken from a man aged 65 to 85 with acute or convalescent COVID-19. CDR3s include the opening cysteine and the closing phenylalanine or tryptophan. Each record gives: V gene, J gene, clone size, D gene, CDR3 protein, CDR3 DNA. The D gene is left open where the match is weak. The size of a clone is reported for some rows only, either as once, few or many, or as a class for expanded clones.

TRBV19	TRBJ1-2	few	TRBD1	CAIETGDLQGEIGYTF	TGTGCCATCGAAACAGGGGACCTCCAAGGCGAAATCGGCTACACCTTC
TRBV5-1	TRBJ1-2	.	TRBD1	CASSLQGQGADGYTF	TGCGCCAGCAGCCTACAGGGACAGGGGGCCGATGGCTACACCTTC
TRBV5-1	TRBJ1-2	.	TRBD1	CASSLVAQGGNYGYTF	TGCGCCAGCAGCTTGGTTGCCCAGGGGGGAAACTATGGCTACACCTTC
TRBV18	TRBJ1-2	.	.	CASSPAGVRANYGYTF	TGTGCCAGCTCACCCGCAGGGGTGAGAGCTAACTATGGCTACACCTTC
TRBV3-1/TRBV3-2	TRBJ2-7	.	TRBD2	CASSQGSGTSGLDYEQYF	TGTGCCAGCAGCCAAGGAAGCGGGACTAGCGGTCTAGACTACGAGCAGTACTTC
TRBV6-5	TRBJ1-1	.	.	CASRPGHSGDTEAFF	TGTGCCAGCAGGCCAGGGCACTCGGGGGACACTGAAGCTTTCTTT
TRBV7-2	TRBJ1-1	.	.	CASSFKAGGGTEAFF	TGTGCCAGCAGCTTTAAGGCGGGGGGCGGGACTGAAGCTTTCTTT
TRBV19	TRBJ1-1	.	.	CASINGLLNTEAFF	TGTGCCAGTATCAATGGACTCTTGAACACTGAAGCTTTCTTT
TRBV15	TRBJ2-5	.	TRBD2	CATSRGAGGRDF	TGTGCCACCAGCAGAGGAGCGGGGGGAAGAGACTTC
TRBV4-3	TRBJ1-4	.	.	CASSQDNGRSRGKLFF	TGCGCCAGCAGCCAAGATAACGGGCGGTCTCGGGGAAAACTGTTTTTT
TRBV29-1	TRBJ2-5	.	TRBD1	CSVSFLQGAEETQYF	TGCAGCGTCAGCTTCCTACAGGGGGCGGAGGAGACCCAGTACTTC
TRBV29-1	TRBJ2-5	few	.	CSVEYSGETQYF	TGCAGCGTTGAATACAGCGGGGAGACCCAGTACTTC
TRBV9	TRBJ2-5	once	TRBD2	CASSVGTRQETQYF	TGTGCCAGCAGCGTAGGGACTAGGCAAGAGACCCAGTACTTC
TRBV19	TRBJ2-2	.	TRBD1	CASSTEQGQGTGELFF	TGTGCCAGTAGTACGGAACAGGGGCAGGGCACCGGGGAGCTGTTTTTT
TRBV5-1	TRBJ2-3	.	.	CASSLETDTDTQYF	TGCGCCAGCAGCTTGGAAACTGACACAGATACGCAGTATTTT
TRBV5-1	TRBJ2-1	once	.	CASSKATEEYNEQFF	TGCGCCAGCAGCAAAGCGACAGAAGAATACAATGAGCAGTTCTTC
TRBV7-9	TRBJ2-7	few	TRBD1	CASSTGTGSYEQYF	TGTGCCAGCAGCACCGGGACAGGGTCCTACGAGCAGTACTTC
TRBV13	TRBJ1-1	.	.	CASSQDNMNTEAFF	TGTGCCAGCAGTCAAGACAATATGAACACTGAAGCTTTCTTT
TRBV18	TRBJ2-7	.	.	CASSRGASNPYEQYF	TGTGCCAGCTCACGGGGAGCCTCAAATCCCTACGAGCAGTACTTC
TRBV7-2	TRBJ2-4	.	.	CASSTRTEENIQYF	TGTGCCAGCAGCACCCGGACAGAGGAAAACATTCAGTACTTC
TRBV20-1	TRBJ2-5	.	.	CSASRVGGEETQYF	TGCAGTGCTAGTCGGGTAGGAGGGGAAGAGACCCAGTACTTC
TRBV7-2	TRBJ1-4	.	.	CASSGGRFATNEKLFF	TGTGCCAGCAGCGGAGGACGGTTTGCAACTAATGAAAAACTGTTTTTT
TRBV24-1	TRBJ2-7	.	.	CATSDPTGDEQYF	TGTGCCACCAGTGACCCGACAGGAGACGAGCAGTACTTC
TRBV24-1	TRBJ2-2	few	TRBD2	CATSDGAGGLAGELFF	TGTGCCACCAGTGACGGAGCGGGGGGCCTGGCCGGGGAGCTGTTTTTT
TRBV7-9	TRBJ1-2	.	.	CASTFQELGGGYGYTF	TGTGCCAGCACCTTCCAGGAATTGGGGGGAGGCTATGGCTACACCTTC
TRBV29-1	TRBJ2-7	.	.	CSEIRGANEQYF	TGCAGCGAAATTCGGGGGGCAAACGAGCAGTACTTC
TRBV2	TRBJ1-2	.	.	CANRDTANYGYTF	TGTGCCAACCGGGACACTGCTAACTATGGCTACACCTTC
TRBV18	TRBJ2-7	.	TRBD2	CASSPGGLAGGAGEQYF	TGTGCCAGCTCACCAGGGGGACTAGCGGGGGGAGCCGGCGAGCAGTACTTC
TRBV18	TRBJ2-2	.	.	CASSPTGTHTGELFF	TGTGCCAGCTCACCCACGGGAACCCACACCGGGGAGCTGTTTTTT
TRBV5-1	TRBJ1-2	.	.	CASSLVGASGGYTF	TGCGCCAGCAGCTTGGTTGGGGCGTCCGGTGGCTACACCTTC
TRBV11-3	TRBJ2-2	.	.	CASSQSGELFF	TGTGCCAGCAGCCAATCCGGGGAGCTGTTTTTT
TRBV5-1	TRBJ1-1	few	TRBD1	CASSLGRGTELAFF	TGCGCCAGCAGCTTGGGGAGGGGGACAGAGCTCGCTTTCTTT
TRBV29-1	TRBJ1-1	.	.	CSVDLGGTEAFF	TGCAGCGTTGACCTCGGGGGCACTGAAGCTTTCTTT
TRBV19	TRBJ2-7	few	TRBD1	CASSRQGANEQYF	TGTGCCAGTAGTAGGCAGGGGGCGAACGAGCAGTACTTC
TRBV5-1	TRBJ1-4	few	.	CASSLSGGNEKLFF	TGCGCCAGCAGCTTGTCGGGAGGAAATGAAAAACTGTTTTTT
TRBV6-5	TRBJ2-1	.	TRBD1	CASAPGQPYNEQFF	TGTGCCAGCGCCCCGGGACAGCCCTACAATGAGCAGTTCTTC
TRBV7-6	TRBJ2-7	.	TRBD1	CASSPDRTSYEQYF	TGTGCCAGCAGCCCGGACAGGACATCCTACGAGCAGTACTTC
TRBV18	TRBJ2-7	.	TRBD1	CASSRDRVTYEQYF	TGTGCCAGCTCACGGGACAGGGTCACCTACGAGCAGTACTTC
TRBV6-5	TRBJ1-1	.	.	CASSYSARGNTEAFF	TGTGCCAGCAGTTACTCAGCCAGGGGGAACACTGAAGCTTTCTTT
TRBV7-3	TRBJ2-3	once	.	CASRRTVSSTDTQYF	TGTGCCAGCAGACGGACAGTCTCTAGCACAGATACGCAGTATTTT
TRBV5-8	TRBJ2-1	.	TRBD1	CATRDRGDNEQFF	TGTGCCACCCGGGACAGGGGGGACAATGAGCAGTTCTTC
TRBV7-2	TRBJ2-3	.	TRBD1	CASSSGTEDPDTQYF	TGTGCCAGCAGCTCCGGGACAGAAGACCCAGATACGCAGTATTTT
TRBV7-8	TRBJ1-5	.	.	CASSLGNSNQPQHF	TGTGCCAGCAGCTTAGGTAATAGCAATCAGCCCCAGCATTTT
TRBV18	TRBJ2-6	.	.	CASSPPGSSGANVLTF	TGTGCCAGCTCACCACCGGGCAGCTCTGGGGCCAACGTCCTGACTTTC
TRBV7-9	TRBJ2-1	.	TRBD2	CASSPLAGGYNEQFF	TGTGCCAGCAGCCCCCTAGCGGGGGGCTACAATGAGCAGTTCTTC
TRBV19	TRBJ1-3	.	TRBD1	CASSLSGQGASGNTIYF	TGTGCCAGTAGTCTTTCCGGACAGGGGGCGTCTGGAAACACCATATATTTT
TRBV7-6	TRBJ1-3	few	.	CASSLASQGSGNTIYF	TGTGCCAGCAGCTTAGCTTCTCAGGGCTCTGGAAACACCATATATTTT
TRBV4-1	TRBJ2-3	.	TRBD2	CASSLSGSDTDTQYF	TGCGCCAGCAGCCTTAGCGGGTCGGACACAGATACGCAGTATTTT
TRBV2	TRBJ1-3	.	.	CASSVKGGSSGNTIYF	TGTGCCAGCAGTGTCAAAGGGGGTTCCTCTGGAAACACCATATATTTT
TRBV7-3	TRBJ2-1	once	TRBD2	CASRLGLAGGDEQFF	TGTGCCAGCAGATTGGGACTAGCGGGGGGCGATGAGCAGTTCTTC
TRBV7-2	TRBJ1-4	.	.	CASSLGTPPGNEKLFF	TGTGCCAGCAGCTTAGGAACCCCCCCGGGTAATGAAAAACTGTTTTTT
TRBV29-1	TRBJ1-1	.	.	CSVGSGRKGEAFF	TGCAGCGTTGGGAGCGGTCGAAAGGGTGAAGCTTTCTTT
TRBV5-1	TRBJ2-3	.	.	CASSKGDGTDTQYF	TGCGCCAGCAGCAAGGGGGACGGCACAGATACGCAGTATTTT
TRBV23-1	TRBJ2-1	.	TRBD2	CASSQAGLLGNEQFF	TGCGCCAGCAGTCAAGCGGGACTACTTGGTAATGAGCAGTTCTTC
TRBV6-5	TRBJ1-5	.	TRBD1	CASSYSARGNQPQHF	TGTGCCAGCAGTTACTCCGCCAGGGGGAATCAGCCCCAGCATTTT
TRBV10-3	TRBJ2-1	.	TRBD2	CAISELGLASGGAHEQFF	TGTGCCATCAGTGAGTTGGGCCTGGCAAGCGGGGGGGCCCATGAGCAGTTCTTC
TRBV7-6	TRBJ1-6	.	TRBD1	CASSSNPRDRGNSPLHF	TGTGCCAGCAGCTCAAACCCCAGGGACAGGGGTAATTCACCCCTCCACTTT
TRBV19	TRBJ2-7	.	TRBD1	CASSISGTVAYEQYF	TGTGCCAGTAGTATCTCCGGGACAGTAGCCTACGAGCAGTACTTC
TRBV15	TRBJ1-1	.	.	CATSRAQVNTEAFF	TGTGCCACCAGCAGAGCCCAGGTGAACACTGAAGCTTTCTTT
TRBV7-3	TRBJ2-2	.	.	CASSSGLEDTGELFF	TGTGCCAGCAGCTCAGGACTCGAAGATACCGGGGAGCTGTTTTTT